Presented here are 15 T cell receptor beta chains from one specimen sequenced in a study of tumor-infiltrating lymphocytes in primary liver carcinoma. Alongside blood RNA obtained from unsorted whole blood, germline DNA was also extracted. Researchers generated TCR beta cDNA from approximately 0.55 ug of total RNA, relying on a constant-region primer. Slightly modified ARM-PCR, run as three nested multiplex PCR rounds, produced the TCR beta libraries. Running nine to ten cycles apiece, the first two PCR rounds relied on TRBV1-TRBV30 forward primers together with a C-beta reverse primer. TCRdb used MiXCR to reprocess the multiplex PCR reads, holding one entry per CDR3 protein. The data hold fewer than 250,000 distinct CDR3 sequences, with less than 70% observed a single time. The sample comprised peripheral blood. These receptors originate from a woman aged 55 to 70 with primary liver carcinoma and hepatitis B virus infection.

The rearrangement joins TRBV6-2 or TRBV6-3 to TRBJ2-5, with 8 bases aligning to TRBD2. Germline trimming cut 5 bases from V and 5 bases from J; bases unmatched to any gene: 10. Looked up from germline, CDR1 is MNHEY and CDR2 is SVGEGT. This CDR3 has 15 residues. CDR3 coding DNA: TGTGCCAGCAGTCCCCGGGGGGGAGTGAGGGAGACCCAGTACTTC. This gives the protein CASSPRGGVRETQYF.

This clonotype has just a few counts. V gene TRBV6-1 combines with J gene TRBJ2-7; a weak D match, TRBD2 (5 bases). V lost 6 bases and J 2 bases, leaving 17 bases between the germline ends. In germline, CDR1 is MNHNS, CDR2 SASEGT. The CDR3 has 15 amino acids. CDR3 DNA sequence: TGTGCCAGCAGAGAGGTGAGGGTTGGAGCCTACGAGCAGTACTTC. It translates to CASREVRVGAYEQYF.

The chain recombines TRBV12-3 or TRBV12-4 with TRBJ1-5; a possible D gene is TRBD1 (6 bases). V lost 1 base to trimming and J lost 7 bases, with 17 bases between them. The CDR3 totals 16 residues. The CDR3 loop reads CASSLEGGAGSQPQHF. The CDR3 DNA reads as TGTGCCAGCAGTTTAGAAGGGGGGGCAGGGTCCCAGCCCCAGCATTTT.

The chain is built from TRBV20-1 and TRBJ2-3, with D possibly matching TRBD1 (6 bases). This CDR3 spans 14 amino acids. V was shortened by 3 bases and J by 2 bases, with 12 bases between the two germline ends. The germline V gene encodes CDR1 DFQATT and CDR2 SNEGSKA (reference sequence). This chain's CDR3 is CSASVQGLTDTQYF. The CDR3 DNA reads TGCAGTGCTAGCGTACAGGGCCTCACAGATACGCAGTATTTT.

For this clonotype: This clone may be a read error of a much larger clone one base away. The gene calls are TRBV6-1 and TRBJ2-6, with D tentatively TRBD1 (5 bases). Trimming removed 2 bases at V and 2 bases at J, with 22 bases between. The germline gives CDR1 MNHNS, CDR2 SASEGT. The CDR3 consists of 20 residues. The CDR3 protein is CASSEFLGRQVSTGANVLTF. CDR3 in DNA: TGTGCCAGCAGTGAATTTTTGGGGCGTCAGGTTTCCACTGGGGCCAACGTCCTGACTTTC.

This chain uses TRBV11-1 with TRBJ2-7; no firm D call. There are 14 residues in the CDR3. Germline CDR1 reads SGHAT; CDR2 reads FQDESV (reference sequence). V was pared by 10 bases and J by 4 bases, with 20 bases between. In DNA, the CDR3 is TGTGCCAACAGTGTCTACAGAGGAGATTACGAGCAGTACTTC. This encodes CANSVYRGDYEQYF.

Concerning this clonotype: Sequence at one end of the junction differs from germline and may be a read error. The DNA of the CDR3 is TGTACCAGCAGCTTTTTTAACAGGAACCTCCAAGAGACCCAGTACTTC. Its translation: CTSSFFNRNLQETQYF. This chain links TRBV11-1 with TRBJ2-5; maybe TRBD1 (5 bases). Germline V gene data show CDR1 as SGHAT and CDR2 as FQDESV (reference sequence). CDR3 length equals 16 residues.

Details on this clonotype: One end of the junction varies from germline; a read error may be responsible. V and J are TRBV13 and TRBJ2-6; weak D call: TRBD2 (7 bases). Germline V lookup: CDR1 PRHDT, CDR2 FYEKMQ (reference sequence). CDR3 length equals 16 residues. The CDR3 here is CASSSEGGSEANGLTF. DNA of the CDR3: TGTGCCAGCAGCTCAGAGGGGGGGAGTGAGGCCAACGGCCTGACTTTC.

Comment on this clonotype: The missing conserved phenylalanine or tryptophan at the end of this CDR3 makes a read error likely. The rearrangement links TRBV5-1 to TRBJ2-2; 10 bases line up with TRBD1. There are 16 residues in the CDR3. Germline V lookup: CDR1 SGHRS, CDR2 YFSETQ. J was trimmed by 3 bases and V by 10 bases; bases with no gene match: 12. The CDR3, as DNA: TGCGCCGTTCGCCTGACAGGGGGCGCGGACACCGGGGAGCTGTTTCTT. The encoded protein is CAVRLTGGADTGELFL.

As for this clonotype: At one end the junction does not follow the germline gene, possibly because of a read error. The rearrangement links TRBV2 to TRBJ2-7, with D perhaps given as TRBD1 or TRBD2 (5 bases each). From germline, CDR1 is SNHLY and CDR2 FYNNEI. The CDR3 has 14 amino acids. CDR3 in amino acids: CASSENGAAYKQYF. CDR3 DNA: TGTGCCAGCAGTGAAAACGGGGCGGCCTACAAGCAGTACTTC.

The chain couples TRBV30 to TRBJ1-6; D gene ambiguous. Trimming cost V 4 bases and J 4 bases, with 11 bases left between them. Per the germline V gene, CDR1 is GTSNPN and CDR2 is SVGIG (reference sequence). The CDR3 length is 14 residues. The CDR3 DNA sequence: TGTGCCTGGACCCCGCGGGAGTATAATTCACCCCTCCACTTT. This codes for CAWTPREYNSPLHF.

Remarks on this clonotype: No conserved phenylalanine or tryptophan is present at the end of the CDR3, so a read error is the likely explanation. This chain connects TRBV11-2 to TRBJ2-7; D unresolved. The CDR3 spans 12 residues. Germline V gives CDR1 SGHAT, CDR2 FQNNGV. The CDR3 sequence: CASSLGFYEQYL. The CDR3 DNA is TGTGCCAGCAGCTTAGGTTTCTACGAACAGTACCTC.

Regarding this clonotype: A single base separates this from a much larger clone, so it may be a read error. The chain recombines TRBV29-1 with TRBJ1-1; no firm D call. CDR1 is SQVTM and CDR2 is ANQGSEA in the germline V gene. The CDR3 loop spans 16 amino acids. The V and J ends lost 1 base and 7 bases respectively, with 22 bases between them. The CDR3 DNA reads TGCAGCGTTGAAGTTAGGGAGCGTATAAGAAATGTTGAAGCTTTCTTT. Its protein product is CSVEVRERIRNVEAFF.

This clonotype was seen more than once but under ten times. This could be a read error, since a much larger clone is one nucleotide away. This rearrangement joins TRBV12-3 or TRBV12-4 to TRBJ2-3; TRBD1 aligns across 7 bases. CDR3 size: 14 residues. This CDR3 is CVSSLIRGTDTQYF. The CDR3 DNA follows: TGTGTCAGCAGTTTAATCAGGGGGACAGATACGCAGTATTTT.

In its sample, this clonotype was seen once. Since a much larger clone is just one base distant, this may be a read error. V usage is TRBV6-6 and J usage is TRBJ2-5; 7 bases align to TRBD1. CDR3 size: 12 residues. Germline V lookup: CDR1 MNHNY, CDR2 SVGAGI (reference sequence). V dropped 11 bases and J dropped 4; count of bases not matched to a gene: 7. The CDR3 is CAATGVVETQYF. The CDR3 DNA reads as TGTGCCGCCACAGGGGTAGTAGAGACCCAGTACTTC.